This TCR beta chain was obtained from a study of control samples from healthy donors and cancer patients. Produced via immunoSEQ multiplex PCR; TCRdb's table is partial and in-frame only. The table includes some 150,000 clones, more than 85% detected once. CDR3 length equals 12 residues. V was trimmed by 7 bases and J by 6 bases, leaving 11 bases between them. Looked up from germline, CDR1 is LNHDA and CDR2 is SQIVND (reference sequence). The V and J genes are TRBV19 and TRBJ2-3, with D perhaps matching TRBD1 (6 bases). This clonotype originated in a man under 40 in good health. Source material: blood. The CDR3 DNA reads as TGTGCCAGTACCACAGGGTTGGATACGCAGTATTTT. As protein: CASTTGLDTQYF.